Following are 27 T cell receptor beta chains from one sample sequenced in a study of blood T cells in healthy people across ages. A second PCR of roughly 7 to 11 cycles used a sample-barcoded 5' primer and a J-beta primer mix. TCRdb ran MiXCR on the 5' RACE reads and lists one entry per CDR3 protein. The sample comprises over 750,000 distinct CDR3 sequences, more than 20% of which are singletons, and 9.4% rests with the top ten. A further study also used this sample, focusing on T cells of mothers and their children.

Material for sequencing was blood. The receptors stem from a boy younger than 18 in good health.

This clonotype turned up a few times. The chain combines TRBV29-1 with TRBJ2-1; no firm D call. Germline CDR1 reads SQVTM; CDR2 reads ANQGSEA. V gave up 7 bases and J gave up 7 bases, with 11 bases separating them. The CDR3 is 11 amino acids. The CDR3 sequence: CSEWVGNEQFF. For the CDR3, the DNA is TGCAGCGAGTGGGTGGGGAATGAGCAGTTCTTC.

The J gene is TRBJ2-7, the V gene TRBV12-5; D call uncertain. CDR1 is LGHNT, CDR2 FRNRAP, per germline. This CDR3 has 11 residues. V dropped 5 bases and J dropped 4 bases, with 6 bases sitting between them. Here the CDR3 reads CASGPLYEQYF. DNA for the CDR3: TGTGCTAGTGGTCCCCTGTACGAGCAGTACTTC.

In its sample, this clonotype was seen a few times. The chain has TRBV14 and TRBJ1-1; TRBD1 is a possible D gene (5 bases). CDR3 length: 15 residues. The germline gives CDR1 SGHDN, CDR2 FVKESK. The V gene lost 4 bases and the J gene lost 0 bases, with 12 bases spanning the gap. CDR3 coding DNA: TGTGCCAGCAGCCCTCCGGGGGGGTTGAACACTGAAGCTTTCTTT. This translates into CASSPPGGLNTEAFF.

The gene calls are TRBV5-1 and TRBJ2-5; 9 nucleotides align to TRBD1. The CDR3 has 15 amino acids. Germline CDR1 SGHRS, CDR2 YFSETQ. V lost 8 bases to trimming and J lost 0 bases; unmatched junction nucleotides: 8. The CDR3 region has the DNA TGCGCCAGTTCTCCGGGACAGGGAAACCAAGAGACCCAGTACTTC. Residues: CASSPGQGNQETQYF.

The chain joins TRBV28 to TRBJ2-2; tentatively, D is TRBD2 (7 bases). The CDR3 is made up of 15 amino acids. With 4 bases removed from V and 4 bases from J, the gap between germline ends came to 13 bases. Germline CDR1 reads MDHEN; CDR2 reads SYDVKM. This CDR3 reads CASSSGGRFTGELFF. DNA of the CDR3: TGTGCCAGCAGTTCGGGGGGCCGGTTCACCGGGGAGCTGTTTTTT.

This chain joins TRBV7-8 and TRBJ2-3; 10 bases fit TRBD2. J lost 4 bases, V lost 2 bases, and 15 bases had no gene match. Germline assignment: CDR1 SGHVS and CDR2 FQNEAQ. The CDR3 contains 19 residues. The CDR3 DNA follows: TGTGCCAGCAGCTTAAAAGAGGTCTGGAGCGGGAGGGAGTCAGATACGCAGTATTTT. This encodes CASSLKEVWSGRESDTQYF. The variable domain in full, completed from reference TRBV7-8 and TRBJ2-3, reads GAGVSQSPRYKVAKRGQDVALRCDPISGHVSLFWYQQALGQGPEFLTYFQNEAQLDKSGLPSDRFFAERPEGSVSTLKIQRTQQEDSAVYLCASSLKEVWSGRESDTQYFGPGTRLTVL.

This clonotype was detected only a few times. The chain combines TRBV10-2 with TRBJ2-7; D perhaps matches TRBD2 (5 bases). Germline V CDR1 and CDR2: WSHSY, SAAADI. V was pared by 2 bases and J by 4 bases, with 15 bases between. The CDR3 spans 15 residues. CDR3 in DNA: TGCGCCAGCAGTGAGGCTAGCCCCTTGGGGTACGAGCAGTACTTC. Translation: CASSEASPLGYEQYF.

This clonotype occurred a few times. The chain carries TRBV18 and TRBJ1-5; no reliable D call. This CDR3 is built from 19 residues. Germline V gene sequence: CDR1 KGHSH, CDR2 LQKENI. Trimming pared 3 bases from V and 0 bases from J, leaving 21 bases between. CDR3 nucleotide sequence: TGTGCCAGCTCACCTTATATGAGGGATCCGCTATATAGCAATCAGCCCCAGCATTTT. It specifies CASSPYMRDPLYSNQPQHF.

CDR3 DNA sequence: TGTGCCAGCAGAATGACATCCTATAGCAATCAGCCCCAGCATTTT. This gives the protein CASRMTSYSNQPQHF. The chain links TRBV6-1 to TRBJ1-5; D unresolved. This CDR3 comprises 15 residues. V lost 6 bases and J lost 0, with 12 bases in between. The germline V gene has CDR1 MNHNS and CDR2 SASEGT.

The sample holds a few counts of this clonotype. V and J are TRBV29-1 and TRBJ1-2; D remains ambiguous. This CDR3 contains 12 residues. The V gene lost 1 base and the J gene lost 5 bases, with 8 bases spanning the gap. Germline V gene data show CDR1 as SQVTM and CDR2 as ANQGSEA. The CDR3 coding sequence is TGCAGCGTTGAAGCTCAAGAATATGGCTACACCTTC. Encoded protein: CSVEAQEYGYTF.

This clonotype was observed a handful of times. At one of its ends the junction is not consistent with the germline gene, which may arise from a read error. V is TRBV6-2 or TRBV6-3 and J is TRBJ2-3; D is undetermined. The germline gives CDR1 MNHEY, CDR2 SVGEGT. The CDR3 is 14 residues long. The CDR3 DNA follows: TGTGCCAGCAGTAACTCGGTTGCCCACGATACGCAGTATTTT. Translating it yields CASSNSVAHDTQYF.

The chain links TRBV5-1 to TRBJ1-5, with D hard to call. The V and J ends lost 0 bases and 2 bases respectively, with 9 bases between them. Per germline, CDR1 SGHRS and CDR2 YFSETQ. This CDR3 spans 15 amino acids. The DNA of the CDR3 is TGCGCCAGCAGCTTGGACGGCTGGGGCAATCAGCCCCAGCATTTT. Translation gives CASSLDGWGNQPQHF.

This clonotype came up a few times. The chain uses TRBV9 and TRBJ2-7, with D possibly TRBD2 on 6 matching bases. Germline V gives CDR1 SGDLS, CDR2 YYNGEE. There are 15 residues in the CDR3. Trimming cost V 7 bases and J 2 bases, with 19 bases left between them. The CDR3 nucleotides read TGTGCCAGCGGGCGGGAATACCAGGGTACCTACGAGCAGTACTTC. Amino acid sequence: CASGREYQGTYEQYF.

The table lists this clonotype with a few counts. This chain uses TRBV2 with TRBJ1-1; a possible D gene is TRBD1 (5 bases). CDR1 SNHLY and CDR2 FYNNEI come from the germline V gene. CDR3 length: 14 residues. With 6 bases removed from V and 10 bases from J, the gap between germline ends came to 21 bases. CDR3 DNA: TGTGCCAGCAGGGGGGACTTGTTTGCTTATGGAGCTTTCTTT. Its protein product is CASRGDLFAYGAFF.

The chain has TRBV29-1 and TRBJ2-5; 14 bases agree with TRBD2. The CDR3 runs to 15 residues. The V gene end was trimmed by 6 bases and the J gene end by 1 base; junction bases not matched to a gene: 4. Germline CDR1 and CDR2: SQVTM and ANQGSEA. The CDR3, as DNA: TGCAGCGTGAGGACTAGCGGGAGGCCCCAAGAGACCCAGTACTTC. This encodes CSVRTSGRPQETQYF.

This clonotype showed up just a few times. The chain couples TRBV29-1 to TRBJ2-7; D ambiguous. The germline V gene encodes CDR1 SQVTM and CDR2 ANQGSEA. Deletions cut 0 bases from V and 3 bases from J, with 12 bases between. The length of the CDR3 is 14 residues. The CDR3 DNA reads TGCAGCGTTGAAGATAGGGCCGCCGGCTACGAGCAGTACTTC. It translates to CSVEDRAAGYEQYF.

The chain carries TRBV9 and TRBJ2-5; D might be TRBD2 (7 bases). CDR3 length: 15 residues. The germline V gene has CDR1 SGDLS and CDR2 YYNGEE. V was trimmed by 0 bases and J by 4 bases, leaving 13 bases between them. The CDR3: CASSVGWEGGETQYF. Written as DNA, the CDR3 is TGTGCCAGCAGCGTAGGTTGGGAGGGGGGAGAGACCCAGTACTTC.

The chain recombines TRBV20-1 with TRBJ2-5; 12 bases fit TRBD2. The germline V gene encodes CDR1 DFQATT and CDR2 SNEGSKA (reference sequence). This CDR3 is 16 amino acids long. V lost 0 bases, J lost 3 bases, and 5 bases stayed unmatched. The CDR3 spells CSARDLAGGDEETQYF. CDR3 coding DNA: TGCAGTGCTAGAGATCTAGCGGGGGGGGATGAAGAGACCCAGTACTTC.

The CDR3 protein is CASSLISAGAELEQYF. The CDR3 nucleotides read TGTGCCAGCAGTTTGATTTCAGCCGGGGCAGAATTGGAGCAGTACTTC. The J gene is TRBJ2-1, the V gene TRBV6-2 or TRBV6-3; D tentatively reads TRBD1 or TRBD2 (5 bases each). With the DNA end fitting TRBJ2-7 better, the J assignment may be wrong. Germline V gives CDR1 MNHEY, CDR2 SVGEGT. CDR3 length: 16 amino acids.

This clonotype occurred a few times. The V gene is TRBV7-9, the J gene TRBJ1-1; D possibly corresponds to TRBD1 (6 bases). Germline V gene sequence: CDR1 SEHNR, CDR2 FQNEAQ (reference sequence). V was clipped by 5 bases and J by 4 bases, with 17 bases between them. This CDR3 has 15 residues. The DNA of the CDR3 is TGTGCCAGCAGCCCACGCCTTGGCAGGGGCACTGAAGCTTTCTTT. Translating it yields CASSPRLGRGTEAFF.

This chain links TRBV4-1 with TRBJ2-3; D tentatively fits TRBD1 or TRBD2 (5 bases each). Germline V gene data show CDR1 as MGHRA and CDR2 as YSYEKL. V lost 2 bases to trimming and J lost 5 bases, with 14 bases between them. CDR3 length: 15 amino acids. The CDR3 sequence is CASSQTDGAVDTQYF. DNA of the CDR3: TGCGCCAGCAGCCAAACCGACGGGGCGGTAGATACGCAGTATTTT.

This clonotype was counted a few times. The DNA of the CDR3 is TGCGCCAGCAGCGGACTAGCGGACTCCACAGATACGCAGTATTTT. Its protein product is CASSGLADSTDTQYF. V usage is TRBV4-1 and J usage is TRBJ2-3, with 10 positions matching TRBD2. The J segment lost 2 bases and the V segment lost 5 bases, leaving 4 bases of the junction unmatched. The germline CDR1 and CDR2 sequences are MGHRA and YSYEKL. This CDR3 is built from 15 residues.

The rearrangement joins TRBV12-3 or TRBV12-4 to TRBJ1-5, with 7 nucleotides matching TRBD1. CDR3 length: 14 amino acids. V lost 6 bases, J lost 9 bases, and 11 bases stayed unmatched. This chain's CDR3 is CASSAGGYPWPQHF. Written as DNA, the CDR3 is TGTGCCAGCAGCGCAGGGGGGTACCCATGGCCCCAGCATTTT.

The chain links TRBV3-1 to TRBJ2-5; D possibly corresponds to TRBD2 (5 bases). The germline V gene has CDR1 LGHDT and CDR2 YNNKEL (reference sequence). V gave up 5 bases and J gave up 2 bases, with 15 bases separating them. This CDR3 is built from 15 residues. CDR3 in amino acids: CASSDVQRSQETQYF. The CDR3 DNA is TGTGCCAGCAGCGACGTGCAGCGGAGTCAAGAGACCCAGTACTTC.

This clonotype showed up just a few times. One junction end does not reproduce the germline sequence, and a read error may be involved. The rearrangement joins TRBV12-3 or TRBV12-4 to TRBJ2-3, with TRBD2 matching 13 bases. The CDR3 loop spans 15 amino acids. The CDR3 region is CAGRPTSGGADTQYF. The DNA for the CDR3 is TGTGCCGGCAGACCCACTAGCGGGGGGGCAGATACGCAGTATTTT.

This chain joins TRBV4-2 and TRBJ2-7; D is unresolved. The germline V gene encodes CDR1 LGHNA and CDR2 YNFKEQ. CDR3 length equals 15 residues. V dropped 0 bases and J dropped 6 bases, with 15 bases sitting between them. The CDR3 DNA reads TGTGCCAGCAGCCAAGAGGGCCTCCGAAGGACCGAGCAGTACTTC. Translating gives CASSQEGLRRTEQYF.

This clonotype came up a few times. The genes are TRBV9 and TRBJ2-5; D uncertain. The DNA end lines up better with TRBJ2-1; the J call may be wrong. Germline assignment: CDR1 SGDLS and CDR2 YYNGEE. CDR3 size: 15 residues. CDR3 sequence: CASSVVGNRNNEQFF. The CDR3 coding sequence is TGTGCCAGCAGCGTAGTTGGTAACAGAAACAATGAGCAGTTCTTC.